Listed below are T cell receptor beta chains from one sample, sequenced in a study of regulatory T cells in long-lasting Graves disease. TCRdb independently ran MiXCR on the multiplex PCR reads; one entry per CDR3 protein. This table holds about 400,000 distinct CDR3 sequences, less than 25% found once. The sequencing used peripheral blood mononuclear cells (PBMCs), collected when the disease was refractory, from a patient treated with antithyroid drugs. The receptors were sampled from a female donor with Graves disease. Both conserved end residues are part of each CDR3.

V	J	CDR3
TRBV20-1	TRBJ2-2	CSARGGNTGELFF
TRBV27	TRBJ2-7	CASHSSTRVHEQYF
TRBV20-1	TRBJ1-1	CSAREYVWDTEAFF
TRBV2	TRBJ1-1	CASLTRQGNTEAFF
TRBV9	TRBJ2-1	CASSVEASGRAGNEQFF
TRBV12-3/TRBV12-4	TRBJ1-5	CASSPFVTNQPQHF
TRBV2	TRBJ2-2	CASSEERATNTGELFF
TRBV9	TRBJ2-2	CASSGPGLAGLNTGELFF
TRBV30	TRBJ1-2	CAWSVVATGGYTF
TRBV5-1	TRBJ2-7	CASSLEGTGDYEQYF
TRBV5-8	TRBJ2-7	CASSLGDSGLLEQYF
TRBV5-4	TRBJ2-2	CVSSHGTGETGELFF
TRBV3-1	TRBJ2-2	CASSQDGLSTGELFF
TRBV7-3	TRBJ1-6	CASSPTGGDNSPLHF
TRBV7-3	TRBJ2-6	CASSLLAASGANVLTF
TRBV7-9	TRBJ1-1	CASSLQNGDTEAFF
TRBV28	TRBJ2-7	CASGIAYEQYF
TRBV6-1	TRBJ1-1	CATLLRAEAFF
TRBV19	TRBJ2-2	CASSVQGTNTGELFF
TRBV27	TRBJ2-6	CASSFLGGRGSGANVLTF
TRBV6-5	TRBJ2-1	CASSWQFSADNEQFF
TRBV28	TRBJ2-5	CASSFNRMRAGANQETQYF
TRBV20-1	TRBJ2-5	CSASTLAVYQETQYF
TRBV13	TRBJ2-5	CASSLGTWTGQETQYF
TRBV6-2/TRBV6-3	TRBJ1-2	CASRVPEGNSYYGYTF
TRBV20-1	TRBJ1-2	CSARDSAFGDRSMAWGYTF
TRBV7-2	TRBJ2-7	CASSAAGTSDSYEQYF